What follows are 21 T cell receptor beta chains derived from one specimen sequenced in a study of blood T cell repertoires in COVID-19 (dated by TCRdb to about 2020). Library generation was performed with the immunoSEQ multiplex PCR assay. Not all clones reach the TCRdb copy of this immuneACCESS table, which keeps in-frame sequences only. Checked studies attribute under half of the gap to unresolved V genes and leave the rest unexplained. Across this sample there are about 43,000 clones, with about nine tenths seen only once. Just over 15% of the sample is in the top ten clones. Material for sequencing was peripheral blood. The origin of the receptors is a man aged 55-75 years with active COVID-19.

The rearrangement links TRBV15 to TRBJ2-5; weak D call: TRBD2 (6 bases). The CDR3 has 12 residues. The ends were cut back, 5 bases at V and 10 bases at J, with 14 bases in the middle. The germline V gene has CDR1 LNHNV and CDR2 YYDKDF (reference sequence). The DNA for the CDR3 is TGTGCCACCAGCCGGGGGTACGCCAACCAGTACTTC. Translating gives CATSRGYANQYF.

The chain combines TRBV10-3 with TRBJ1-1, with D possibly matching TRBD1 (5 bases). The germline V and J ends were trimmed by 4 bases and 2 bases, with 14 bases remaining between them. Germline CDR1 ENHRY, CDR2 SYGVKD. The CDR3 sequence is 15 residues long. As DNA, the CDR3 is TGTGCCATCAGTGGTCAGGGAGGGTTAAACACTGAAGCTTTCTTT. Protein: CAISGQGGLNTEAFF.

The chain joins TRBV6-2 or TRBV6-3 to TRBJ2-2; no definite D call. V was trimmed by 0 bases and J by 2 bases, leaving 7 bases between them. This CDR3 is 15 amino acids long. Germline V CDR1 and CDR2: MNHEY, SVGEGT. CDR3 bases: TGTGCCAGCAGTTACTCTACCAGTAACACCGGGGAGCTGTTTTTT. This sequence encodes CASSYSTSNTGELFF.

The chain couples TRBV6-5 to TRBJ1-3, with TRBD1 matching 8 bases. V trimming: 5 bases; J trimming: 7 bases; junction bases outside the gene matches: 10. The germline CDR1 and CDR2 sequences are MNHEY and SVGAGI. The CDR3 has 15 amino acids. CDR3 sequence: CASSLPSQGANTIYF. The CDR3 coding sequence is TGTGCCAGCAGTCTACCCTCGCAGGGGGCTAACACCATATATTTT.

The V and J genes are TRBV5-1 and TRBJ2-2; 9 nucleotides agree with TRBD1. Germline values: CDR1 SGHRS, CDR2 YFSETQ. J gave up 7 bases and V 5 bases, and 15 bases lay outside the gene matches. The CDR3 covers 17 residues. CDR3 in DNA: TGCGCCAGCAGAAAGACAGGGGGGCCCAGAATTGGCGGGGAGCTGTTTTTT. Its protein product is CASRKTGGPRIGGELFF.

This chain links TRBV6-5 with TRBJ2-7, with D perhaps TRBD2 (6 bases). V was shortened by 4 bases and J by 4 bases, with 14 bases between the two germline ends. The CDR3 is made up of 14 amino acids. Germline V CDR1 and CDR2: MNHEY, SVGAGI. The CDR3 coding sequence is TGTGCCAGCAGTTTCGGGACTCGCCGATACGAGCAGTACTTC. Amino acids: CASSFGTRRYEQYF.

CDR3 in amino acids: CASSQETGFSSGELFF. The CDR3 DNA reads as TGTGCCAGCAGCCAGGAGACAGGGTTCAGCTCCGGGGAGCTGTTTTTT. The chain is built from TRBV11-2 and TRBJ2-2, with 7 nucleotides matching TRBD1. The V segment lost 5 bases and the J segment 6 bases; nucleotides outside the gene matches: 12. The V gene's germline CDR1 is SGHAT and CDR2 FQNNGV. The CDR3 loop spans 16 amino acids.

V usage is TRBV20-1 and J usage is TRBJ1-3; D unclear. The CDR3 consists of 11 residues. Germline CDR1 is DFQATT and CDR2 is SNEGSKA (reference sequence). The ends were cut back, 3 bases at V and 3 bases at J, with 3 bases in the middle. CDR3 nucleotides: TGCAGTGCTAGTTATGGAAACACCATATATTTT. Translating gives CSASYGNTIYF.

V and J are TRBV5-1 and TRBJ2-3; 10 nucleotides match TRBD1. CDR1 is SGHRS, CDR2 YFSETQ, per germline. The J segment lost 14 bases and the V segment lost 0 bases, leaving 12 bases of the junction unmatched. The CDR3 is 15 residues long. Here the CDR3 reads CASSLDGTGAIPGYF. The CDR3 nucleotides are TGCGCCAGCAGCTTGGATGGGACAGGGGCTATACCTGGGTATTTT.

The rearrangement uses TRBV18 and TRBJ2-1; 7 positions agree with TRBD2. Trimming removed 4 bases from V and 14 bases from J; junction bases left unmatched: 14. This CDR3 spans 14 amino acids. Germline V gene sequence: CDR1 KGHSH, CDR2 LQKENI. This chain's CDR3 is CASSLGLDTPVEFF. The CDR3 nucleotides read TGTGCCAGCTCACTCGGACTAGATACCCCTGTCGAGTTCTTC.

The rearrangement links TRBV10-3 to TRBJ2-7; 14 bases are a match to TRBD2. Losses at the gene ends were 10 bases for V and 2 bases for J; bases not matched to a gene: 10. This CDR3 comprises 16 residues. Looked up from germline, CDR1 is ENHRY and CDR2 is SYGVKD. CDR3 DNA sequence: TGTGCCACCCGACTAGCGGGGGGGCGTTGGACCTACGAGCAGTACTTC. It codes for CATRLAGGRWTYEQYF.

This clone was found once. The chain has TRBV9 and TRBJ1-2; the match to TRBD1 covers 10 bases. The V segment lost 3 bases and the J segment 4 bases; nucleotides outside the gene matches: 3. CDR1 and CDR2 (germline): SGDLS, YYNGEE. This CDR3 is built from 14 residues. CDR3: CASSGGQGTYGYTF. The CDR3 DNA follows: TGTGCCAGCAGCGGGGGACAGGGGACCTATGGCTACACCTTC.

V is TRBV13 and J is TRBJ2-5, with 7 bases fitting TRBD2. Germline values: CDR1 PRHDT, CDR2 FYEKMQ (reference sequence). With V trimmed by 5 bases and J by 4 bases, 13 bases remained unmatched. The CDR3 length is 16 residues. The CDR3 coding sequence is TGTGCCAGCAGCGTAGATGGGAGGGGTTCCACAGAGACCCAGTACTTC. Its protein product is CASSVDGRGSTETQYF.

The rearrangement links TRBV6-5 to TRBJ2-7; 10 positions agree with TRBD1. Unmatched junction bases numbered 4, after V lost 11 bases and J lost 9 bases. The germline V gene encodes CDR1 MNHEY and CDR2 SVGAGI. There are 10 residues in the CDR3. CDR3 sequence: CASGTGVQYF. The CDR3 DNA reads as TGTGCCTCGGGGACAGGGGTGCAGTACTTC.

This chain uses TRBV6-1 with TRBJ1-5; D might be TRBD1 (6 bases). The germline V and J ends were trimmed by 3 bases and 4 bases, with 10 bases remaining between them. This CDR3 has 14 amino acids. Germline V CDR1 and CDR2: MNHNS, SASEGT. The CDR3 region has the DNA TGTGCCAGCAGTGAGGTGGGGGCGAATCAGCCCCAGCATTTT. Amino acids: CASSEVGANQPQHF.

The V gene is TRBV5-1, the J gene TRBJ2-3, with 7 bases fitting TRBD2. Germline lookup yields CDR1 SGHRS and CDR2 YFSETQ. The CDR3 has 17 residues. V shed 0 bases, J shed 4 bases, and the junction held 11 bases outside the gene matches. The CDR3 protein is CASSLGGRRGRADTQYF. CDR3 nucleotide sequence: TGCGCCAGCAGCTTGGGAGGACGGCGGGGGAGGGCAGATACGCAGTATTTT.

The chain carries TRBV5-6 and TRBJ1-5; perhaps TRBD1 as D (5 bases). Germline lookup yields CDR1 SGHDT and CDR2 YYEEEE. The V and J ends lost 4 bases and 4 bases respectively, with 15 bases between them. This CDR3 comprises 15 residues. This CDR3 is CASSPTPGGNQPQHF. The CDR3 nucleotides read TGTGCCAGCAGCCCGACCCCGGGGGGGAATCAGCCCCAGCATTTT. The whole variable domain, remainder taken from reference TRBV5-6 and TRBJ1-5, is DAGVTQSPTHLIKTRGQQVTLRCSPKSGHDTVSWYQQALGQGPQFIFQYYEEEERQRGNFPDRFSGHQFPNYSSELNVNALLLGDSALYLCASSPTPGGNQPQHFGDGTRLSIL.

This clone was recorded once. CDR3: CASSLGDSRSGNTIYF. CDR3 in DNA: TGCGCCAGCAGCTTGGGGGACAGCCGCTCTGGAAACACCATATATTTT. The genes are TRBV5-1 and TRBJ1-3; 7 positions agree with TRBD1. CDR1 and CDR2 from the germline V gene are SGHRS and YFSETQ. V lost 0 bases and J lost 0; bases outside the gene matches: 3. The length of the CDR3 is 16 residues.

This chain joins TRBV6-2 or TRBV6-3 and TRBJ2-1, with TRBD2 identical over 9 bases. The germline V gene has CDR1 MNHEY and CDR2 SVGEGT. The CDR3 is 16 residues long. With V trimmed by 4 bases and J by 6 bases, 10 bases remained unmatched. The CDR3 region has the DNA TGTGCCAGCAGTTTCCGATCCGGGACTAGCATCAATGAGCAGTTCTTC. This sequence encodes CASSFRSGTSINEQFF.

The chain is built from TRBV10-3 and TRBJ2-1, with 7 nucleotides matching TRBD1. The V gene end was trimmed by 2 bases and the J gene end by 6 bases; junction bases not matched to a gene: 7. CDR3 length: 15 amino acids. The germline gives CDR1 ENHRY, CDR2 SYGVKD. The CDR3 loop is CAISEEQGMRNEQFF. CDR3 in DNA: TGTGCCATCAGTGAGGAACAGGGGATGCGCAATGAGCAGTTCTTC.

The rearrangement uses TRBV4-1 and TRBJ2-1, with D hard to call. In germline, CDR1 is MGHRA, CDR2 YSYEKL. V was clipped by 0 bases and J by 6 bases, with 9 bases between them. There are 14 residues in the CDR3. Written as DNA, the CDR3 is TGCGCCAGCAGCCAAGAGGCCGGAGTCAATGAGCAGTTCTTC. Translation gives CASSQEAGVNEQFF.